The entry that follows covers one T cell receptor (beta chain) sequence. This receptor's antigen is unknown. Base qualities are not provided; no much larger clone lies one nucleotide away. This sample was taken from a study of blood T cell repertoires in COVID-19 (dated by TCRdb to the early 2020s). In the study overall: Samples from collaborators originated in the United States, Italy and Spain and spanned both the acute and convalescent phases of COVID-19. The prospective study material was composed of cDNA or gDNA derived from T cells, B-cell-depleted T cells, or PBMCs. Deeply sampled blood TCRbeta repertoires from subjects exposed to, actively infected with, or recovered from COVID-19 were included in the dataset. The repertoires were released in a freely available public database meant as a resource for research on the immune response to SARS-CoV-2. Samples were obtained from the ongoing ImmuneRACE study (first 160 participants) and from 1,000 to 1,500 subjects provided by 6 global collaborators. Sample metadata almost always included a de-identified subject ID, COVID-19 status, age in years and sex. Where HLA class I and class II types were available, the types were taken from metadata supplied by the sample provider, not from assay-based typing.

In Seattle, one collaborating source enrolled patients while the infection was active and tracked those patients longitudinally over the course of disease. Collaborating institutions collected whole blood in K2EDTA tubes following their own protocols. For TCRbeta analysis, collaborators shipped samples in one of three forms: frozen whole blood, isolated PBMCs, or DNA extracted from either of those sample types. The germline V gene specifies SGDLS as CDR1 and YYNGEE as CDR2. CDR3 length: 18 amino acids, cysteine to phenylalanine. Kept here is only the CDR3 DNA, which spans 54 bases and is read in frame from base 1. V is pared back by 1 base and J by 6 bases, with 22 bases lying between the germline termini. TCRbeta CDR3 regions were amplified from genomic DNA by means of the immunoSEQ Assay, a bias-controlled multiplex PCR. Per the original workflow: The number of nucleated cells in each sample was estimated by amplification of reference gene primers within the assay. To quantify the absolute abundance of each unique TCRbeta CDR3 rearrangement, sequence reads were collapsed and filtered. Productive Simpson clonality was computed per sample as the square root of Simpson's diversity index over productive rearrangements. The immuneACCESS repertoire file appears here via TCRdb, limited to in-frame rearrangements. These files lack a portion of the clones; in checked studies, under half of the deficit traces to unresolved V genes, and the cause of the others is not known. The DNA gave D and trimming, while V, J and clone size come from that table. This sample comprises around 150,000 clones, around 82% of them detected only once. The ten largest clones represent 5.5% to 7.5% of the sample.

The full study reports these points: The amount of clinical and demographic metadata varied by source and participant and was provided uncurated.

Sequenced: peripheral blood. The V gene is TRBV9 and the J gene is TRBJ2-2, with a weak D call of TRBD2 (6 bases match). The receptor comes from a woman aged 40 to 55 with COVID-19, enrolled during active disease. The sequenced DNA: TGTGCCAGCAGCGTACGACCTGGGGGACTCGAGGTCCCCGGGGAGCTGTTTTTT. Its product reads: CASSVRPGGLEVPGELFF.